The 2 T cell receptor beta chains in this list originate from one sample, sequenced in a study of blood T cell repertoires in COVID-19. TCRdb's copy holds only in-frame clones and misses some; the assay was immunoSEQ multiplex PCR. The repertoire holds about 420,000 clones, with about 90% as singletons. Sequencing used peripheral blood. These receptors all stem from a man aged 18 to 29 with COVID-19, enrolled during active disease.

The rearrangement links TRBV6-5 to TRBJ1-6; TRBD1 matches 8 bases. The germline gives CDR1 MNHEY, CDR2 SVGAGI. The CDR3 is 15 residues long. After removal of 6 bases from V and 7 bases from J, the junction contained 8 bases not matched to a gene. The CDR3 is CASRLTGVRNSPLHF. In DNA form, the CDR3 reads TGTGCCAGCAGGTTGACAGGGGTCAGGAATTCACCCCTCCACTTT.

The CDR3 sequence is CASSLDSNSPLHF. The CDR3 nucleotides read TGTGCCAGCTCACTTGACAGTAATTCACCCCTCCACTTT. The chain employs TRBV18 and TRBJ1-6; perhaps TRBD1 as D (5 bases). Trimming took off 4 bases at V and 6 bases at J, with 7 bases between the two ends. Germline V gene lookup returns CDR1 KGHSH and CDR2 LQKENI. The CDR3 extends over 13 amino acids.